One sample yielded the 18 T cell receptor beta chains listed below, sequenced in a study of blood T cell repertoires in COVID-19. Method: immunoSEQ multiplex PCR; TCRdb's copy keeps in-frame clones and lacks some. Of roughly 250,000 clones in the sample, over 75% were seen once. Input material: PBMCs or T cells enriched from blood (not recorded which). Receptor source: a woman between 18 and 29 years old who had recovered from COVID-19.

The rearrangement joins TRBV6-6 to TRBJ1-2, with TRBD1 matching over 9 bases. CDR3 length: 16 amino acids. The germline gives CDR1 MNHNY, CDR2 SVGAGI (reference sequence). The ends lost 2 bases at V and 3 bases at J; junction bases unmatched: 7. In DNA, the CDR3 is TGTGCCAGCAGTTACCAAGCGACAGGGGGGGACTATGGCTACACCTTC. This sequence encodes CASSYQATGGDYGYTF.

The rearrangement links TRBV9 to TRBJ2-3; no clear D. Germline assignment: CDR1 SGDLS and CDR2 YYNGEE. This CDR3 is 15 amino acids long. Trimming cost V 2 bases and J 0 bases, with 10 bases left between them. This CDR3 is CASSVVQSSTDTQYF. The CDR3 DNA reads as TGTGCCAGCAGCGTCGTACAGAGCAGCACAGATACGCAGTATTTT.

CDR3 nucleotides: TGTGCCAGTAGTGTGACTAGCGGGGGGTACAATGAGCAGTTCTTC. This codes for CASSVTSGGYNEQFF. The genes are TRBV19 and TRBJ2-1; 13 nucleotides line up with TRBD2. Germline-derived CDR1 and CDR2 are LNHDA and SQIVND (reference sequence). After removal of 5 bases from V and 4 bases from J, the junction contained 2 bases not matched to a gene. The CDR3 length is 15 residues.

The V and J genes are TRBV6-1 and TRBJ2-7; a possible D gene is TRBD1 (6 bases). Germline assignment: CDR1 MNHNS and CDR2 SASEGT. V shed 1 base and J shed 6 bases, with 10 bases lying between them. The CDR3 contains 13 residues. The CDR3 DNA reads TGTGCCAGCAGTGAAGTCAGGGGTTTCGAGCAGTACTTC. It encodes CASSEVRGFEQYF.

CDR3 loop: CASSPLKSVGRYQETQYF. The CDR3 DNA is TGTGCCAGCTCACCACTTAAGTCGGTCGGGAGGTACCAAGAGACCCAGTACTTC. J is TRBJ2-5 and V is TRBV18; 7 nucleotides align to TRBD2. V was clipped by 1 base and J by 0 bases; unmatched bases: 11. CDR1 and CDR2 from the germline V gene are KGHSH and LQKENI. CDR3 length: 18 amino acids.

This clone was recorded a few times. The V gene is TRBV3-1 (or the pseudogene TRBV3-2), the J gene TRBJ1-6; 7 nucleotides line up with TRBD1. CDR3 length equals 16 residues. Losses at the gene ends were 4 bases for V and 8 bases for J; bases not matched to a gene: 11. Germline CDR1 reads LGHDT; CDR2 reads YNNKEL (reference sequence). CDR3 in DNA: TGTGCCAGCAGCCGAAGGCCCGGGACAGACTATTCACCCCTCCACTTT. It translates to CASSRRPGTDYSPLHF.

In its sample, this clone was seen once. The CDR3: CASSEPQELGTSGDRTDTQYF. DNA of the CDR3: TGTGCCAGCAGTGAACCCCAAGAATTAGGGACTAGCGGGGACCGCACAGATACGCAGTATTTT. The chain employs TRBV2 and TRBJ2-3; 13 nucleotides agree with TRBD2. Germline V CDR1 and CDR2: SNHLY, FYNNEI. V lost 2 bases to trimming and J lost 1 base; unmatched junction nucleotides: 15. The length of the CDR3 is 21 residues. Full variable domain (missing parts from reference TRBV2 and TRBJ2-3): EPEVTQTPSHQVTQMGQEVILRCVPISNHLYFYWYRQILGQKVEFLVSFYNNEISEKSEIFDDQFSVERPDGSNFTLKIRSTKLEDSAMYFCASSEPQELGTSGDRTDTQYFGPGTRLTVL.

This chain links TRBV15 with TRBJ1-2; 11 bases are a match to TRBD1. V shed 0 bases and J 5 bases; nucleotides not matched to a gene: 5. Looked up from germline, CDR1 is LNHNV and CDR2 is YYDKDF (reference sequence). The CDR3 has 16 amino acids. CDR3 region: CATSRERTGGDYGYTF. For the CDR3, the DNA is TGTGCCACCAGCAGAGAAAGGACAGGGGGCGATTATGGCTACACCTTC.

The J gene is TRBJ1-1, the V gene TRBV25-1; D unresolved. The CDR3 spans 15 residues. Per germline, CDR1 MGHDK and CDR2 SYGVNS. Trimming pared 1 base from V and 5 bases from J, leaving 14 bases between. CDR3 nucleotide sequence: TGTGCCAGCAGTGAATTGGCGGAGTTGGAGACTGAAGCTTTCTTT. It encodes CASSELAELETEAFF.

This chain links TRBV13 with TRBJ1-1; weak D call: TRBD1 (6 bases). This CDR3 contains 15 residues. V shed 5 bases and J shed 5 bases, with 18 bases lying between them. Germline values: CDR1 PRHDT, CDR2 FYEKMQ (reference sequence). Written as DNA, the CDR3 is TGTGCCAGCAGCCCGGGGGGCGGGGTGGTGACTGAAGCTTTCTTT. Encoded protein: CASSPGGGVVTEAFF.

The chain combines TRBV7-8 with TRBJ1-6; D uncertain. The CDR3 is 14 amino acids. Trimming pared 5 bases from V and 10 bases from J, leaving 15 bases between. Germline CDR1 and CDR2: SGHVS and FQNEAQ. CDR3 loop: CASSLPYGNSPLHF. CDR3 in DNA: TGTGCCAGCAGCCTGCCCTACGGGAACTCACCCCTCCACTTT.

This chain joins TRBV4-1 and TRBJ1-2, with 7 bases fitting TRBD1. The junction had 4 bases not matched to a gene; V was cut back by 0 bases and J by 6 bases. Looked up from germline, CDR1 is MGHRA and CDR2 is YSYEKL. The CDR3 totals 14 residues. The CDR3, as DNA: TGCGCCAGCAGCCAAGATCAGGGGGTGGATGGCTACACCTTC. This translates into CASSQDQGVDGYTF.

The V gene is TRBV3-1 (or the pseudogene TRBV3-2), the J gene TRBJ2-7; TRBD1 might be the D (6 bases). Trimming took 4 bases from V and 6 from J, leaving 16 bases between them. This CDR3 region has 14 residues. Germline V CDR1 and CDR2: LGHDT, YNNKEL (reference sequence). The CDR3 sequence is CASSLGAGQTEQYF. The CDR3 bases are TGTGCCAGCAGCCTAGGAGCCGGACAGACCGAGCAGTACTTC.

The V call is TRBV21-1, the J call TRBJ1-2. TRBV21-1 represents a pseudogene. This CDR3 contains 14 residues. This chain's CDR3 is CASSTRVGNYGYTF. CDR3 coding DNA: TGTGCCAGCAGCACCCGAGTCGGTAACTATGGCTACACCTTC.

V is TRBV6-5 and J is TRBJ1-3, with 9 bases aligning to TRBD1. Per the germline V gene, CDR1 is MNHEY and CDR2 is SVGAGI. The CDR3 covers 16 residues. The J segment lost 3 bases and the V segment lost 2 bases, leaving 5 bases of the junction unmatched. This CDR3 reads CASSYGGQGYGNTIYF. CDR3 DNA: TGTGCCAGCAGTTACGGAGGACAGGGGTATGGAAACACCATATATTTT.

The chain carries TRBV2 and TRBJ2-3; no clear D. The CDR3 consists of 13 residues. V was shortened by 7 bases and J by 5 bases, with 13 bases between the two germline ends. Germline-derived CDR1 and CDR2 are SNHLY and FYNNEI. CDR3 nucleotide sequence: TGTGCCAGCACACCCCTCCTCAGAGATACGCAGTATTTT. Amino acid sequence: CASTPLLRDTQYF.

CDR3 residues: CASRGAGTSVSEQFF. As DNA, the CDR3 is TGTGCCAGTAGAGGGGCCGGGACTAGCGTATCTGAGCAGTTCTTC. V usage is TRBV19 and J usage is TRBJ2-1; 10 bases are shared with TRBD2. This CDR3 has 15 amino acids. CDR1 and CDR2 (germline): LNHDA, SQIVND (reference sequence). Trimming removed 6 bases from V and 9 bases from J; junction bases left unmatched: 11.

The chain uses TRBV19 and TRBJ1-3, with D maybe TRBD1 (6 bases). Between the trimmed V and J ends, which lost 7 bases and 4 bases, there was a span of 11 bases. The germline gives CDR1 LNHDA, CDR2 SQIVND (reference sequence). The CDR3 totals 13 residues. The CDR3 reads CASTQGYGNTIYF. The CDR3 nucleotides are TGTGCCAGTACCCAGGGGTACGGAAACACCATATATTTT.